Listed below are T cell receptor beta chains from one sample, sequenced in a study of CD4 T cells in relation to SARS-CoV-2 and coronaviruses. The table came from immunoSEQ multiplex PCR; TCRdb's copy has only in-frame clones and leaves some out. The table includes 40,000 or so clones, over 75% detected once. The specimen was memory CD4+ T cells from PBMCs. The receptors derive from an adult with COVID-19. Both conserved end residues are part of each CDR3. A D gene is named only where the DNA matches it firmly. The size field is filled for only some rows; it gives once, few, many or a size class.

j_call clone_size v_call d_call cdr3_aa cdr3_nt
TRBJ2-2 few TRBV7-2 TRBD2 CASKGTSGRGGELFF TGTGCCAGCAAGGGGACTAGCGGGAGGGGCGGGGAGCTGTTTTTT
TRBJ2-3 . TRBV29-1 . CSVDGGRRITDTQYF TGCAGCGTTGATGGGGGGCGCAGAATCACAGATACGCAGTATTTT
TRBJ2-1 . TRBV5-1 TRBD2 CASSPGLAGNEQFF TGCGCCAGCAGCCCCGGACTAGCCGGCAATGAGCAGTTCTTC
TRBJ2-5 . TRBV11-2 TRBD2 CASRLGGVLQETQYF TGTGCCAGTCGACTGGGGGGGGTATTACAAGAGACCCAGTACTTC
TRBJ1-2 . TRBV2 TRBD1 CASSGQGNYGYTF TGTGCCAGCAGTGGACAGGGGAACTATGGCTACACCTTC
TRBJ2-1 . TRBV11-1 TRBD2 CASSFRLAGGVEQFF TGTGCCAGCAGCTTCCGACTAGCGGGGGGTGTGGAGCAGTTCTTC
TRBJ2-3 . TRBV9 . CASSATSTDTQYF TGTGCCAGCAGCGCCACTAGCACAGATACGCAGTATTTT
TRBJ2-3 . TRBV15 TRBD2 CATSTGLADSDTQYF TGTGCCACCAGCACGGGACTAGCGGACTCAGATACGCAGTATTTT
TRBJ2-1 . TRBV7-2 . CASSLDGLDRNEQFF TGTGCCAGCAGCCTAGATGGCCTAGACCGAAATGAGCAGTTCTTC
TRBJ2-3 . TRBV7-2 . CASAGVAGGDTQYF TGTGCCAGCGCCGGCGTCGCTGGGGGGGATACGCAGTATTTT
TRBJ2-5 . TRBV11-3 . CASSSREDGETQYF TGTGCCAGCAGCTCGAGGGAGGATGGAGAGACCCAGTACTTC
TRBJ2-6 . TRBV5-6 . CASSLPGPSGANVLTF TGTGCCAGCAGCCTCCCTGGTCCCTCTGGGGCCAACGTCCTGACTTTC
TRBJ2-4 . TRBV28 . CASSFPDASGGFLAKNIQYF TGTGCCAGCAGTTTTCCCGACGCATCTGGGGGGTTCTTAGCCAAAAACATTCAGTACTTC
TRBJ2-1 . TRBV4-1 TRBD2 CASSHPGLAKEQFF TGCGCCAGCAGCCATCCGGGACTAGCGAAGGAGCAGTTCTTC
TRBJ2-2 few TRBV11-3 TRBD2 CASSLAGGTGELFF TGTGCCAGCAGCTTAGCGGGAGGGACCGGGGAGCTGTTTTTT
TRBJ2-7 . TRBV6-6 TRBD1 CASSTRDRANEQYF TGTGCCAGCAGTACCCGGGACAGGGCGAACGAGCAGTACTTC
TRBJ2-6 once TRBV28 . CASSDLDSNYLSGANVLTF TGTGCCAGCAGTGACCTGGACAGTAATTACCTCTCTGGGGCCAACGTCCTGACTTTC
TRBJ2-2 . TRBV30 . CAWSDSLGTGELFF TGTGCCTGGAGCGACAGTCTCGGGACCGGGGAGCTGTTTTTT
TRBJ1-1 . TRBV7-9 TRBD1 CASSSGTGNTEAFF TGTGCCAGCAGCTCCGGGACAGGAAACACTGAAGCTTTCTTT
TRBJ2-2 . TRBV27 . CASSSDGRNTGELFF TGTGCCAGCAGTTCGGACGGGCGTAACACCGGGGAGCTGTTTTTT
TRBJ1-4 . TRBV29-1 . CSGFGVTRHGKLFF TGCAGCGGATTTGGGGTGACACGGCACGGAAAACTGTTTTTT
TRBJ2-1 . TRBV29-1 TRBD2 CSVRTSGRGQFF TGCAGCGTTAGGACTAGCGGGAGGGGGCAGTTCTTC
TRBJ1-2 . TRBV6-6 . CASSYLDSYGYTF TGTGCCAGCAGTTACTTGGACAGCTATGGCTACACCTTC
TRBJ2-1 few TRBV15 TRBD2 CATSRDRLAGGPRSEQFF TGTGCCACCAGCAGAGATAGACTAGCGGGAGGGCCGAGGTCTGAGCAGTTCTTC